This TCR beta chain was recorded in a study of cytomegalovirus exposure and HLA in healthy donors. PCR amplification relied on 60 Vbeta primers (plus 13 Jbeta primers). Profiling relied on immunoSEQ multiplex PCR, and the TCRdb table lists in-frame clones only, not all of them. In the table there are 90,000 to 120,000 clones, roughly 80% of which are singletons. This CDR3 has 13 amino acids. V shed 6 bases and J shed 4 bases, with 12 bases lying between them. The germline gives CDR1 MDHEN, CDR2 SYDVKM. As for this clone: Its antigen is not known.

Points from the study as a whole: Another analysis was done later, and it associated 16,951 TCR beta sequences with HLA alleles at 0.05 false discovery rate. Later analysis showed TCR association rates varying by HLA locus, highest for DRB1 and lowest for HLA-C. CMV serostatus alone was available as immune exposure information. A link between a missense DCLRE1C variant and TCR beta V- and J-gene trimming emerged from a later analysis.

The sequenced sample consisted of PBMCs. This receptor was obtained from a young man in good health and CMV-seronegative. The chain recombines TRBV28 with TRBJ1-1, with TRBD1 as a possible D gene (5 bases). The CDR3 DNA reads TGTGCCAGCAGCCCCCCCAGGGCCACTGAAGCTTTCTTT. Its translation is CASSPPRATEAFF.